Sequencing of this T cell receptor (beta chain) was carried out in a study of control samples from healthy donors and cancer patients. Sequencing was performed with immunoSEQ multiplex PCR; in TCRdb, only in-frame clones are kept and a portion is missing. The sample holds around 58,000 clones, around 96% seen once. The V gene's germline CDR1 is SEHNR and CDR2 FQNEAQ (reference sequence). The V gene lost 3 bases and the J gene lost 4 bases, with 12 bases spanning the gap. The CDR3 covers 14 residues. The sequenced sample was blood. This sequence originates from a young woman in good health. V and J are TRBV7-9 and TRBJ1-1; D is possibly TRBD1 (6 bases). CDR3 nucleotide sequence: TGTGCCAGCAGCTTCGAGTCAGGGGTCACTGAAGCTTTCTTT. Protein sequence: CASSFESGVTEAFF. Supplemented by reference TRBV7-9 and TRBJ1-1, the full variable domain reads DTGVSQNPRHKITKRGQNVTFRCDPISEHNRLYWYRQTLGQGPEFLTYFQNEAQLEKSRLLSDRFSAERPKGSFSTLEIQRTEQGDSAMYLCASSFESGVTEAFFGQGTRLTVV.